The source of this T cell receptor (beta chain) is a study of glioma-infiltrating T cells after dendritic cell vaccination. The CDR3 is 17 amino acids. Germline-derived CDR1 and CDR2 are ENHRY and SYGVKD. The trim removed 3 bases at V and 2 bases at J, leaving 4 bases unmatched. Sequencing was performed with immunoSEQ multiplex PCR; in TCRdb, only in-frame clones are kept and a portion is missing. The sample comprises fewer than 85,000 clones, about 80% of which are singletons, and approximately 2.1% rests with the top ten. The sample here was blood, taken before dendritic cell vaccination. The chain combines TRBV10-3 with TRBJ2-1; 13 bases line up with TRBD2. This clonotype was obtained from a human donor with glioblastoma. Here the CDR3 DNA reads TGTGCCATCAGTGAACGGACTAGCGGGGGAACCTACAATGAGCAGTTCTTC. It yields the protein CAISERTSGGTYNEQFF.